The entry below describes one TCR beta chain. This clonotype was picked up a small number of times. The clone's antigen remains unknown. Base quality data are lacking; no much larger clone is found one base away. From cysteine to phenylalanine, the CDR3 is 15 amino acids long. The retained sequence is limited to the CDR3, 45 bases, with the frame set at the first base. CDR1 and CDR2, per the germline V gene, are ENHRY and SYGVKD. The junction carries 12 bases between V and J, which are trimmed by 2 bases and 4 bases respectively. The TCR beta CDR3 regions were amplified from the RNA transcripts. The TCR CDR3 was subjected to a first round of RT-PCR using the HTBI primer set and the Qiagen OneStep RT-PCR kit. Libraries were constructed in a second round of multiplex PCR, after which size selection and purification were carried out. Sequencing of the libraries was done on an Illumina HiSeq2000 using paired-end 100 bp reads. Per the source publication's procedure: SOAPnuke was used to process the raw data, throwing out any read that contained adapters or uncalled bases, had a mean Phred below 15, or lacked an exact constant-primer or identifier match. High-quality paired reads were merged using COPE v1.2.5, and each unique nucleotide sequence was defined as a clonotype. MiTCR v1.1 was used to align clonotypes to the IMGT TRBV, TRBD and TRBJ reference segments. The analysis was restricted to V-J combinations with a frequency above 0.0001, which together covered 99.2% of the repertoires. A TCS score was defined as the ratio between F50 (clonal expansion) and ExV (chaos), using BLOSUM62-based TCRdist between CDR3 peptides within each V-J. Welch's t-statistics and random forest reduced roughly 540 V-J features to 13, which were used in a naive Bayes classifier (R e1071). TCRdb ran its own pipeline on the public reads, namely fastp trimming at Q25 and MiXCR clone calling, and kept in-frame beta chains. Identical CDR3 protein sequences are pooled into one entry, listed with their most common genes and DNA. The V and J calls and clone size are TCRdb's, not the authors'. The sample table shows more than 350,000 distinct CDR3 sequences, and 12% to 15% are seen once. Together, the top ten hold about 21% of the sample.

The sample is drawn from a study of T cells in Graves' hyperthyroidism and ophthalmopathy (dated by TCRdb to the late 2010s). About the study as a whole: Peripheral blood was sampled at the time of initial diagnosis, prior to any treatment. TCR V-J signatures able to tell the groups apart were searched for in a discovery cohort of 95 to 100 patients, of whom roughly 42 had Graves' ophthalmopathy and around 56 had stable Graves' hyperthyroidism. An independent validation cohort of under 20 hyperthyroidism patients and approximately 17 patients who later progressed to ophthalmopathy tested prospective prediction of ophthalmopathy. The 100 or so discovery patients were divided at random into training and test sets in a 7:3 ratio. The study also compared thyroid tissue and blood T-cell repertoires from several Graves' hyperthyroidism patients. Once sampling was done, hyperthyroidism patients were given methimazole at a starting dose of 30 mg daily, whereas ophthalmopathy patients were given high-dose intravenous methylprednisolone. The paper reports TCR Vbeta CDR3 sequencing of over 130 peripheral blood samples: 40 or so ophthalmopathy, roughly 80 hyperthyroidism and 17 progressor patients. Summary of the overall study and its limitations: Most expanded thyroid clonotypes (frequency above 0.001) were also found in blood, which suggests that blood repertoires may mirror thyroid immune responses. No statistical method was used to fix the sample size in advance, and group allocation was not hidden from the investigators. In validation, the model predicted progression to ophthalmopathy with 55% to 71% sensitivity and around 72% specificity, a median of 6.5 months before onset. A 13 V-J signature model separated ophthalmopathy from stable hyperthyroidism, with 87.88% sensitivity and approximately 81% specificity in cross-validation and 80%/75% in testing.

In the ophthalmopathy patients, disease was moderately to severely active, with a Clinical Activity Score of 3 or more, a NOSPECS grade of 4 or more, and a duration of less than 3 months. Patients with uncontrolled infections, other autoimmune diseases, pregnancy or lactation were excluded. Diagnoses were based on clinical symptoms, serum thyroxine and TRAb, thyroid ultrasound and orbital computed tomography. Ficoll-Paque density gradient centrifugation was used to isolate PBMCs from around 10 ml of fresh peripheral blood. Total RNA was extracted with Trizol reagent, and quality was checked on an Agilent 2100 Bioanalyzer.

The receptor's source is an older woman with Graves' ophthalmopathy. The sequenced sample consisted of blood. The rearrangement joined TRBV10-3 to TRBJ2-1; a tentative D call is TRBD2 (5 bases match). In nucleotides, the sequence is TGTGCCATCAGTGAGGGCGGGTGGAAGTACAATGAGCAGTTCTTC. It specifies CAISEGGWKYNEQFF.